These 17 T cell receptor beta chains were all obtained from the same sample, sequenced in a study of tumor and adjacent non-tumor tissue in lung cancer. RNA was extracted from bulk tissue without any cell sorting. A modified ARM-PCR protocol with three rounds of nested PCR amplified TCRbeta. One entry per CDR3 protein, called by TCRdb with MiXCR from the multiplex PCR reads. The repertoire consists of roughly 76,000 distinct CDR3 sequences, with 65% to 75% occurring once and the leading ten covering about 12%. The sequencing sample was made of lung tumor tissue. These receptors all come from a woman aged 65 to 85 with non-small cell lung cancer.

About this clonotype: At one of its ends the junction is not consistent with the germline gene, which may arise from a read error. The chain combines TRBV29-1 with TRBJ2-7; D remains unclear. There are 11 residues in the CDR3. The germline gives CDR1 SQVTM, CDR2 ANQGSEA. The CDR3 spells CSVESESEQHF. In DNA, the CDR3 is TGCAGCGTTGAAAGTGAATCCGAGCAGCACTTT.

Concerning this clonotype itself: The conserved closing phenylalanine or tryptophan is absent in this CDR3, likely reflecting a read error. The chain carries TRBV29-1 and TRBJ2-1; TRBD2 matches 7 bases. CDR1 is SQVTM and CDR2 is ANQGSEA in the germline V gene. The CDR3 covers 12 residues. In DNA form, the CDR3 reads TGCAGGGTTGATGGGGAGGGGTATGAGCAGTTCCTC. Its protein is CRVDGEGYEQFL.

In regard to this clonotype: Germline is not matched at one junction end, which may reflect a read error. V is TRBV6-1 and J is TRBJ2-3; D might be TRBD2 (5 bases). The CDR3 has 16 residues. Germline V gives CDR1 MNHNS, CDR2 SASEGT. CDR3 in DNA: TGTGCCAGCAGACTTGAACGGGGATTGGGCACAGACACGCAGTATTTT. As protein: CASRLERGLGTDTQYF.

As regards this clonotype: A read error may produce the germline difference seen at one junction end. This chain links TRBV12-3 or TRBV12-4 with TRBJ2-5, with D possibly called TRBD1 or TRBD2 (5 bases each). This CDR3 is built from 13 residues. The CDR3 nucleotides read TGTGCCAACTCCCGGGGCGACCAAGAGACCCAATACTTC. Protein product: CANSRGDQETQYF.

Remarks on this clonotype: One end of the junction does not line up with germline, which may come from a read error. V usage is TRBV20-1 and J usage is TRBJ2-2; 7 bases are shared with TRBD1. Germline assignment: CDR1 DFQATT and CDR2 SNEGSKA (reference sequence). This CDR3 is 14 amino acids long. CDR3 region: CRARGTENTGELFF. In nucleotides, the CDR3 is TGCAGAGCTAGAGGGACAGAAAACACTGGGGAGCTGTTTTTT.

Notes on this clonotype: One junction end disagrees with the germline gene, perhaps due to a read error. The CDR3 bases are TGTGTCAGCAGAGGGGTTAGCGGGAGTTACGAACAGTACTTC. It yields the protein CVSRGVSGSYEQYF. This chain links TRBV6-6 with TRBJ2-7, with 9 bases aligning to TRBD2. The CDR3 consists of 14 residues. Looked up from germline, CDR1 is MNHNY and CDR2 is SVGAGI (reference sequence).

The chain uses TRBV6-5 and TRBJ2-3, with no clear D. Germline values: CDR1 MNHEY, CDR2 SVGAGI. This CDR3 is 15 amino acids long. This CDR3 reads CSSSYSFMNTDTQYF. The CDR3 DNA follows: TGTTCTAGTAGTTACTCGTTTATGAACACAGATACGCAGTATTTT.

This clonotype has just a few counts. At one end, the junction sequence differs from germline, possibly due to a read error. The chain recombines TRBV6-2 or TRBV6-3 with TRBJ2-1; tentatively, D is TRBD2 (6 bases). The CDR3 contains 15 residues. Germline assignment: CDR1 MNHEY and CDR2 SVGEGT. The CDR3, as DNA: TGTGCCGGCAGACTTCGGGAGAGCTCCTACAATGAGCAGTTCTTC. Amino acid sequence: CAGRLRESSYNEQFF.

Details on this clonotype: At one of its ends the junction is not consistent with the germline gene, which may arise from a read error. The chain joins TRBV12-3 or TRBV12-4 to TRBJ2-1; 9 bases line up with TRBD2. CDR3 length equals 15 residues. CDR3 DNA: TGTGCCAGCAGTTTACTGGCTAGCGGGAATAATGAGCACTTCTTC. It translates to CASSLLASGNNEHFF.

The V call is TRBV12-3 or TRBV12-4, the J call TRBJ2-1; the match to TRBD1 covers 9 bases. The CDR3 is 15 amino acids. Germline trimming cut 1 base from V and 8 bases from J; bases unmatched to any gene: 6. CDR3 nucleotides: TGTGCCAGCAGTTTAGAGGAGACAGGGGGGGATGAGCAGTTCTTC. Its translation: CASSLEETGGDEQFF.

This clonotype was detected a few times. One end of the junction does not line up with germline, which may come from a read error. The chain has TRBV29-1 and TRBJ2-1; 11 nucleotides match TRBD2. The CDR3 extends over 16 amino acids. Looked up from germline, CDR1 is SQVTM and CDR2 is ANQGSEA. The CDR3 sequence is CSVDITGLAGGREQSF. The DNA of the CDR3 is TGCAGCGTTGATATAACGGGATTAGCGGGAGGGCGCGAGCAGTCCTTC.

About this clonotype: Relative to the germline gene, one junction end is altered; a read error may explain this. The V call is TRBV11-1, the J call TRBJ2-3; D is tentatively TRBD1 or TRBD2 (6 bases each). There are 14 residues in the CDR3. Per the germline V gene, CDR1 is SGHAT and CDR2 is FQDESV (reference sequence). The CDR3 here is CARSLNREAHTQYF. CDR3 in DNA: TGTGCCAGGAGCTTGAACAGGGAGGCACATACGCAGTATTTT.

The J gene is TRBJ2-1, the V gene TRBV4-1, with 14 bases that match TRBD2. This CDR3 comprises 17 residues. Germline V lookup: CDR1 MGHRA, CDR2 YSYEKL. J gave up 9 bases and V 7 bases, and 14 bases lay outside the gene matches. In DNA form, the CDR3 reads TGCGCCAGCAACTCCGTGACTAGCGGGAGGGAAGGTGGTGAGCAGTTCTTC. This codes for CASNSVTSGREGGEQFF.

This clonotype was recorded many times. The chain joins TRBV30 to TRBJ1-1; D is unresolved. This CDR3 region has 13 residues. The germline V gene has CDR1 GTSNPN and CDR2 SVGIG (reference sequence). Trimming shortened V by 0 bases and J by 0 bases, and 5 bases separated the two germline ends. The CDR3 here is CAWSVGMNTEAFF. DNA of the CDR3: TGTGCCTGGAGTGTGGGGATGAACACTGAAGCTTTCTTT.

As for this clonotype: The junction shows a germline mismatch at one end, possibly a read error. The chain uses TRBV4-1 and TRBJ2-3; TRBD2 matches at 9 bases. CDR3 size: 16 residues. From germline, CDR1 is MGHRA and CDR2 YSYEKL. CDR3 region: CASSRVVAGDPDTQCF. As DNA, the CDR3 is TGCGCCAGCAGCCGAGTAGTAGCGGGAGACCCAGATACGCAGTGTTTT.

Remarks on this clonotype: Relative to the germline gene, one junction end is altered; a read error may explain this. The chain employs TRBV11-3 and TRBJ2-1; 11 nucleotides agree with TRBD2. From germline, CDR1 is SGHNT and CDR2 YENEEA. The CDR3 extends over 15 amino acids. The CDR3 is CARSLWGTSGGKQFF. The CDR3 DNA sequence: TGTGCCAGAAGCCTATGGGGGACTAGCGGTGGCAAGCAATTCTTC.

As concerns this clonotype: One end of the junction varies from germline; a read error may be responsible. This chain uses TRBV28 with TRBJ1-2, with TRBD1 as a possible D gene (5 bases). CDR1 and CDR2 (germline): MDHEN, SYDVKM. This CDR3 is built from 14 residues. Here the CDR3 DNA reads TGTGCCAGCAGCCTTCGGGGGTCCCACTATGTCTACACCTTC. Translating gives CASSLRGSHYVYTF.